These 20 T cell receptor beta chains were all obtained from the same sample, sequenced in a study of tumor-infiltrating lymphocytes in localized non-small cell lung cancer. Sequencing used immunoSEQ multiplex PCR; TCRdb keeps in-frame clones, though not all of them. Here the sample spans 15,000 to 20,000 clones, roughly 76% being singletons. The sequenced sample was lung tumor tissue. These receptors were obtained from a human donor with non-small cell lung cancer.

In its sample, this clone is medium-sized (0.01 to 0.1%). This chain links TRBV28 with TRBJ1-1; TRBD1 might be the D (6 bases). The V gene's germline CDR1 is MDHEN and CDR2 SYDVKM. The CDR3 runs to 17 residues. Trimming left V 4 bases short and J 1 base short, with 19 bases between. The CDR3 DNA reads TGTGCCAGCAGTTCGATCCTTCGTAACAGGGAGAACACTGAAGCTTTCTTT. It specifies CASSSILRNRENTEAFF.

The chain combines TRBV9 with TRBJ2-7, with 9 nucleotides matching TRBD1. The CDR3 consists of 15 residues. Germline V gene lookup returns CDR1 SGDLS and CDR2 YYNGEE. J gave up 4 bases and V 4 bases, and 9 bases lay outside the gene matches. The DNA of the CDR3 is TGTGCCAGCAGCCCCCACCCGGGACAGGGATACGAGCAGTACTTC. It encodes CASSPHPGQGYEQYF.

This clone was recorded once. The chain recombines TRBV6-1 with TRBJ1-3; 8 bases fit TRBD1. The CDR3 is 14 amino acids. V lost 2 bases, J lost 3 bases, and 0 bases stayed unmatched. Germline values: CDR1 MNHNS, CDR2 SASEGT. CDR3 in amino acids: CASSETGGGNTIYF. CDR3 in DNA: TGTGCCAGCAGTGAAACAGGGGGTGGAAACACCATATATTTT.

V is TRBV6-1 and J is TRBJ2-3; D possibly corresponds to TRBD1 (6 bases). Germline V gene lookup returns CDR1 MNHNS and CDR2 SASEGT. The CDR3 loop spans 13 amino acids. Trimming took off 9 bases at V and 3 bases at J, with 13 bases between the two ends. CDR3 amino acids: CASAKGETDTQYF. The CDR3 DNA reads TGTGCCAGTGCGAAGGGGGAAACAGATACGCAGTATTTT.

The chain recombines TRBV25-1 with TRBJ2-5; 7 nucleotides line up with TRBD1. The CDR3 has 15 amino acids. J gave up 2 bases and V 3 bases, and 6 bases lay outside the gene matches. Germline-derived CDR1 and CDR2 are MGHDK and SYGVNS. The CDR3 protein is CASSDLRGRQETQYF. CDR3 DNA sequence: TGTGCCAGCAGTGACCTAAGGGGGCGGCAAGAGACCCAGTACTTC.

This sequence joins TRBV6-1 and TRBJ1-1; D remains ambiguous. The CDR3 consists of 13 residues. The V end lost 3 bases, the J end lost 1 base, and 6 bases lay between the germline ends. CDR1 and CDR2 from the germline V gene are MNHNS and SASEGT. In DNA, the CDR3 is TGTGCCAGCAGTGACGGGGAGAACACTGAAGCTTTCTTT. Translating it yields CASSDGENTEAFF.

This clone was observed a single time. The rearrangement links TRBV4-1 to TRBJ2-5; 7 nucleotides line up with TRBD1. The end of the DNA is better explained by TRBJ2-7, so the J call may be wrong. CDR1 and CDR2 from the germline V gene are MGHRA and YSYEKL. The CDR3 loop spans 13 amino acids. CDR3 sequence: CASSQGGTAEQYF. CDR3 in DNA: TGCGCCAGCAGCCAAGGGGGGACAGCCGAGCAGTACTTC.

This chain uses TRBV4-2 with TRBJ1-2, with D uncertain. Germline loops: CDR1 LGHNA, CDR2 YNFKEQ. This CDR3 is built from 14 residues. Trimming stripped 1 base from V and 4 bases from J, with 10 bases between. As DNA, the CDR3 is TGTGCCAGCAGCCAAGTGGGAGGTAGCTATGGCTACACCTTC. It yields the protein CASSQVGGSYGYTF.

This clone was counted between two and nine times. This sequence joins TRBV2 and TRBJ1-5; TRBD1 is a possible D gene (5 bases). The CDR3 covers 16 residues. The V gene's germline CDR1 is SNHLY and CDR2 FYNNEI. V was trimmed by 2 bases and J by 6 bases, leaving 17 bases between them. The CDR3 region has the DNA TGTGCCAGCAGTGAACCCGATTCAGGGTTCTTTCAGCCCCAGCATTTT. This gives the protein CASSEPDSGFFQPQHF.

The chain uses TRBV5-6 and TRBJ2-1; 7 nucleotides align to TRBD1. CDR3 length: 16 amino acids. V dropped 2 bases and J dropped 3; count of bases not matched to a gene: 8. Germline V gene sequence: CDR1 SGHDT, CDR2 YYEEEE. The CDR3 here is CASSFYGDSLYNEQFF. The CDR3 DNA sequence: TGTGCCAGCAGCTTTTATGGGGACAGCCTCTACAATGAGCAGTTCTTC.

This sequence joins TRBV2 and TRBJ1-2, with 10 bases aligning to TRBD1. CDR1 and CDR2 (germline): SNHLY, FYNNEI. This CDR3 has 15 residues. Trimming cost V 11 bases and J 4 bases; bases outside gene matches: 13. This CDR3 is CAGGRDRGRSYGYTF. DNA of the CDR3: TGTGCCGGGGGAAGGGACAGGGGTAGAAGCTATGGCTACACCTTC.

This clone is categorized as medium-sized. In DNA form, the CDR3 reads TGTGCCAGCAGTGACGGGATGTCCTTCGGGAGCACCGGGGAGCTGTTTTTT. Protein sequence: CASSDGMSFGSTGELFF. The V gene is TRBV6-1, the J gene TRBJ2-2, with D perhaps TRBD2 (6 bases). Germline V gene data show CDR1 as MNHNS and CDR2 as SASEGT. The CDR3 sequence is 17 residues long. V was pared by 3 bases and J by 4 bases, with 18 bases between.

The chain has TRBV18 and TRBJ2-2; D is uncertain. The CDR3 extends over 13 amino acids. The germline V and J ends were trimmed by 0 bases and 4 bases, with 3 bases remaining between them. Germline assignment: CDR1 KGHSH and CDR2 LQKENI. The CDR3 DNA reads TGTGCCAGCTCACCACCAAGCACCGGGGAGCTGTTTTTT. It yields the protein CASSPPSTGELFF.

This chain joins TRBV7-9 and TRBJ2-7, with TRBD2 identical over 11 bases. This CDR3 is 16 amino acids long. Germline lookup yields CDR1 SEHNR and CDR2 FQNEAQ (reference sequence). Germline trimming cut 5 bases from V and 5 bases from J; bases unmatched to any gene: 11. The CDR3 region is CASSVPITSGSDEQYF. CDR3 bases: TGTGCCAGCAGCGTCCCCATTACTAGCGGGAGCGACGAGCAGTACTTC.

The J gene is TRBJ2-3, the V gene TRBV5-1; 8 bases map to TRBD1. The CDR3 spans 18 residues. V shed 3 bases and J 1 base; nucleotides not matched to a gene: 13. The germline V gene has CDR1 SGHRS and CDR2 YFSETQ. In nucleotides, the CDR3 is TGCGCCAGCAGCTCAAGGGACAGGTTCCGAATAGGCACAGATACGCAGTATTTT. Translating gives CASSSRDRFRIGTDTQYF.

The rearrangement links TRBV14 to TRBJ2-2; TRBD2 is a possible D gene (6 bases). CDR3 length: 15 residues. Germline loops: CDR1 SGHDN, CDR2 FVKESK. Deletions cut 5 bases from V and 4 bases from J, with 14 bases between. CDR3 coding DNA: TGTGCCAGCAGCTTGGGGGGACCGGGCACCGGGGAGCTGTTTTTT. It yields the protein CASSLGGPGTGELFF.

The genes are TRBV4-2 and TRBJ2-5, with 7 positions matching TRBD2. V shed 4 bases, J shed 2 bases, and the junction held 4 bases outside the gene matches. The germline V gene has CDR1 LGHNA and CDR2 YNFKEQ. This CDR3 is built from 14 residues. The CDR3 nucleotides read TGTGCCAGCAGCCCCGGACTAGAACAAGAGACCCAGTACTTC. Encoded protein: CASSPGLEQETQYF.

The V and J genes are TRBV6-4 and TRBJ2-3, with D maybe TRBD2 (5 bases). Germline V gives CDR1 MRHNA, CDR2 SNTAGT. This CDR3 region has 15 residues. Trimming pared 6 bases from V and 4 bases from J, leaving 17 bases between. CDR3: CASRIPEGGPDTQYF. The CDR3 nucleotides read TGTGCCAGCAGGATTCCAGAAGGAGGTCCAGATACGCAGTATTTT.

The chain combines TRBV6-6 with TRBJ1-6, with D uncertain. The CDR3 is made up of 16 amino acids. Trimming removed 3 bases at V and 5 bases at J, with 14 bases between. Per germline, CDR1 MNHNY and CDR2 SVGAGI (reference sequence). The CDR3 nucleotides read TGTGCCAGCAGTTATAAAACGCGTGGGAATAATTCACCCCTCCACTTT. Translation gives CASSYKTRGNNSPLHF.

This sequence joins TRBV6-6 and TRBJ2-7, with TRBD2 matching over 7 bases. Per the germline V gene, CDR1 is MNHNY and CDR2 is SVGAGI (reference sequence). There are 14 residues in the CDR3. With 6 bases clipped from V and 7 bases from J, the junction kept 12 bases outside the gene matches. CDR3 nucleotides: TGTGCCAGCAGACCATCACTAGCGAGAACGGAGCAGTACTTC. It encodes CASRPSLARTEQYF.